The 20 T cell receptor beta chains below come from one sample, sequenced in a study of blood T cell repertoires in COVID-19 (dated by TCRdb to 2018 to 2020). Library preparation employed the immunoSEQ multiplex PCR assay. TCRdb limited this immuneACCESS table to in-frame rearrangements with V and J called. A share of clones is missing; checked studies link under half to unresolved V genes, and the rest is unexplained. This sample gives about 200,000 clones in total; 80% to 90% of them show up just once. 1.2% of the sample belongs to the ten largest clones. What was sequenced was PBMCs or T cells enriched from blood (not recorded which). The receptor source for this set is a man aged 25 to 45 who had recovered from COVID-19.

The rearrangement joins TRBV18 to TRBJ1-4, with TRBD1 matching 7 bases. With V trimmed by 0 bases and J by 0 bases, 1 base remained unmatched. CDR3 length equals 16 residues. Germline V gene data show CDR1 as KGHSH and CDR2 as LQKENI. CDR3 DNA: TGTGCCAGCTCACCACCGGGGACAGCAACTAATGAAAAACTGTTTTTT. Translating it yields CASSPPGTATNEKLFF. Based on the CDR3 plus reference TRBV18 and TRBJ1-4, the full variable domain is NAGVMQNPRHLVRRRGQEARLRCSPMKGHSHVYWYRQLPEEGLKFMVYLQKENIIDESGMPKERFSAEFPKEGPSILRIQQVVRGDSAAYFCASSPPGTATNEKLFFGSGTQLSVL.

A word on this clone: The identical CDR3 is also encoded by other nucleotide sequences in the sample. The V call is TRBV7-2, the J call TRBJ2-3, with 8 bases lining up with TRBD1. CDR3 size: 15 residues. Trimming took 5 bases from V and 0 from J; bases not matched to a gene: 4. Germline V gene lookup returns CDR1 SGHTA and CDR2 FQGNSA. CDR3 DNA: TGTGCCAGCAGCCCTCGGGACAGGAGCACAGATACGCAGTATTTT. Its protein is CASSPRDRSTDTQYF.

This clone was seen only once. The V and J genes are TRBV5-1 and TRBJ1-5; D not certain. V lost 0 bases and J 0 bases, leaving 25 bases between the germline ends. Germline CDR1 SGHRS, CDR2 YFSETQ. CDR3 size: 21 residues. The CDR3 DNA reads TGCGCCAGCAGCTTGGCTCGTCGGGGAAAACAGCACTCTAATAGCAATCAGCCCCAGCATTTT. Translating gives CASSLARRGKQHSNSNQPQHF.

The V gene is TRBV20-1, the J gene TRBJ1-4; D call uncertain. V dropped 3 bases and J dropped 0 bases, with 23 bases sitting between them. Germline lookup yields CDR1 DFQATT and CDR2 SNEGSKA (reference sequence). CDR3 length: 19 amino acids. The CDR3 region is CSASPPWAASLATNEKLFF. CDR3 nucleotide sequence: TGCAGTGCTAGTCCGCCGTGGGCAGCCTCACTCGCAACTAATGAAAAACTGTTTTTT.

This chain joins TRBV11-3 and TRBJ2-1; 7 bases are shared with TRBD1. This CDR3 is built from 13 residues. Germline-derived CDR1 and CDR2 are SGHNT and YENEEA. Trimming removed 6 bases from V and 12 bases from J; junction bases left unmatched: 11. The CDR3 loop is CASSYDNRGAQFF. Here the CDR3 DNA reads TGTGCCAGCAGTTATGACAACAGGGGAGCGCAGTTCTTC.

The genes are TRBV24-1 and TRBJ2-7, with 10 bases identical to TRBD1. Looked up from germline, CDR1 is KGHDR and CDR2 is SFDVKD. This CDR3 contains 14 residues. J was trimmed by 4 bases and V by 6 bases; bases with no gene match: 5. CDR3 nucleotide sequence: TGTGCCACCAGTCAGACGGACAGGGGGTACGAGCAGTACTTC. Translation: CATSQTDRGYEQYF.

The chain has TRBV6-6 and TRBJ1-5; TRBD1 agrees at 7 bases. The junction had 4 bases not matched to a gene; V was cut back by 3 bases and J by 2 bases. The CDR3 covers 15 residues. Germline lookup yields CDR1 MNHNY and CDR2 SVGAGI (reference sequence). The CDR3 spells CASSYNGQGNQPQHF. The DNA of the CDR3 is TGTGCCAGCAGTTATAACGGACAGGGCAATCAGCCCCAGCATTTT.

This clone came up once. This chain connects TRBV5-4 to TRBJ1-2, with D possibly TRBD1 on 6 matching bases. CDR3 length equals 13 residues. Trimming stripped 4 bases from V and 7 bases from J, with 14 bases between. Germline V gene data show CDR1 as SGHNT and CDR2 as YYREEE (reference sequence). In DNA, the CDR3 is TGTGCCAGCAGCAGATTAGGGGGTCGTGGCTACACCTTC. Translated: CASSRLGGRGYTF.

The chain links TRBV24-1 to TRBJ1-4; a weak D match, TRBD1 (6 bases). Germline V CDR1 and CDR2: KGHDR, SFDVKD. Trimming pared 7 bases from V and 6 bases from J, leaving 14 bases between. This CDR3 comprises 14 residues. CDR3 DNA: TGTGCCACCAGAATACAGGGCCAGGATGAAAAACTGTTTTTT. This gives the protein CATRIQGQDEKLFF.

V gene TRBV12-5 combines with J gene TRBJ2-1; 7 bases fit TRBD2. CDR3 length: 15 residues. The V and J ends lost 0 bases and 2 bases, in that order; junction bases with no gene match: 1. Germline loops: CDR1 LGHNT, CDR2 FRNRAP. CDR3 residues: CASGLVRGAYNEQFF. The CDR3, as DNA: TGTGCTAGTGGTTTGGTTCGGGGGGCCTACAATGAGCAGTTCTTC. Based on the CDR3 plus reference TRBV12-5 and TRBJ2-1, the full variable domain is DARVTQTPRHKVTEMGQEVTMRCQPILGHNTVFWYRQTMMQGLELLAYFRNRAPLDDSGMPKDRFSAEMPDATLATLKIQPSEPRDSAVYFCASGLVRGAYNEQFFGPGTRLTVL.

In this sample, this clone turned up a few times. The chain recombines TRBV19 with TRBJ1-2; 9 bases are a match to TRBD1. Trimming at V came to 4 bases and at J to 7 bases, leaving 7 bases not matched to a gene. The CDR3 runs 14 residues. CDR1 and CDR2 from the germline V gene are LNHDA and SQIVND (reference sequence). CDR3 loop: CASSTRDRDGGYTF. Written as DNA, the CDR3 is TGTGCCAGTAGTACCCGGGACAGGGATGGTGGCTACACCTTC.

V usage is TRBV3-1 (or the pseudogene TRBV3-2) and J usage is TRBJ2-7; TRBD2 is a possible D gene (6 bases). This CDR3 comprises 16 residues. V was pared by 2 bases and J by 2 bases, with 16 bases between. Germline lookup yields CDR1 LGHDT and CDR2 YNNKEL (reference sequence). This CDR3 is CASSQFAAGGPYEQYF. In DNA, the CDR3 is TGTGCCAGCAGCCAATTCGCGGCAGGAGGGCCCTACGAGCAGTACTTC.

This clone was seen a few times. This sequence joins TRBV6-5 and TRBJ2-3; the match to TRBD1 covers 7 bases. Germline V lookup: CDR1 MNHEY, CDR2 SVGAGI. After removal of 7 bases from V and 3 bases from J, the junction contained 10 bases not matched to a gene. The CDR3 has 15 amino acids. CDR3 loop: CASKPTGIRTDTQYF. DNA for the CDR3: TGTGCCAGCAAACCGACAGGGATTCGGACAGATACGCAGTATTTT.

The gene calls are TRBV28 and TRBJ1-5; no definite D call. This CDR3 spans 14 amino acids. V was clipped by 3 bases and J by 7 bases, with 13 bases between them. CDR1 and CDR2 (germline): MDHEN, SYDVKM. The CDR3 nucleotides read TGTGCCAGCAGTTTTTCGGGTAGAGGCCAGCCCCAGCATTTT. Protein: CASSFSGRGQPQHF.

The V and J genes are TRBV5-1 and TRBJ2-7; 10 nucleotides line up with TRBD2. Germline loops: CDR1 SGHRS, CDR2 YFSETQ. Trimming took 7 bases from V and 4 from J; bases not matched to a gene: 2. This CDR3 is built from 12 residues. The CDR3 DNA sequence: TGCGCCAGCGGACTAGCGGAGTACGAGCAGTACTTC. Translated, it gives CASGLAEYEQYF.

This chain uses TRBV10-1 with TRBJ2-1; D possibly corresponds to TRBD1 (6 bases). Trimming cost V 5 bases and J 4 bases, with 21 bases left between them. This CDR3 has 17 residues. Germline CDR1 and CDR2: WNHNN and SYGVQD (reference sequence). The CDR3 protein is CASSRYTWGQGYNEQFF. In DNA, the CDR3 is TGCGCCAGCAGTCGTTATACTTGGGGGCAAGGGTACAATGAGCAGTTCTTC.

The chain uses TRBV28 and TRBJ1-4; perhaps TRBD1 as D (6 bases). Trimming took off 8 bases at V and 3 bases at J, with 25 bases between the two ends. CDR1 MDHEN and CDR2 SYDVKM come from the germline V gene. This CDR3 is 18 amino acids long. CDR3 protein: CASGPGRQGILSNEKLFF. CDR3 sequence (DNA): TGTGCCAGCGGTCCCGGGAGGCAGGGGATACTCTCTAATGAAAAACTGTTTTTT.

This sequence joins TRBV10-1 and TRBJ1-6; D call uncertain. From germline, CDR1 is WNHNN and CDR2 SYGVQD (reference sequence). V lost 10 bases, J lost 2 bases, and 15 bases lay in between. The CDR3 covers 15 residues. The CDR3: CANSTLGTYNSPLHF. The CDR3 DNA reads as TGCGCCAACTCCACCCTCGGGACCTATAATTCACCCCTCCACTTT.

This rearrangement joins TRBV2 to TRBJ1-6; D gene uncertain. There are 18 residues in the CDR3. Trimming cost V 1 base and J 0 bases, with 13 bases left between them. Germline assignment: CDR1 SNHLY and CDR2 FYNNEI. This CDR3 is CASSEGAVPSSYNSPLHF. CDR3 nucleotides: TGTGCCAGCAGTGAAGGGGCCGTACCAAGCTCCTATAATTCACCCCTCCACTTT. The full variable domain, rest sourced from reference TRBV2 and TRBJ1-6, is EPEVTQTPSHQVTQMGQEVILRCVPISNHLYFYWYRQILGQKVEFLVSFYNNEISEKSEIFDDQFSVERPDGSNFTLKIRSTKLEDSAMYFCASSEGAVPSSYNSPLHFGNGTRLTVT.

The chain couples TRBV2 to TRBJ1-2, with 7 nucleotides matching TRBD1. Trimming cost V 4 bases and J 3 bases; bases outside gene matches: 5. Looked up from germline, CDR1 is SNHLY and CDR2 is FYNNEI. The CDR3 covers 14 residues. In DNA form, the CDR3 reads TGTGCCAGCAGTGGGCGACAGGGACACTATGGCTACACCTTC. This sequence encodes CASSGRQGHYGYTF.